These 15 T cell receptor beta chains were all obtained from the same sample, sequenced in a study of T-cell reconstitution after alpha-beta-depleted transplantation in children. A library of TCRbeta sequences, prepared with unique molecular identifiers, was generated. TCRdb itself ran the PCR reads through MiXCR, one entry per CDR3 protein. This sample carries under 9,500 distinct CDR3 sequences, roughly 13% of them seen once, and the ten largest clones take over 45%. The sequencing here drew on PBMCs, mostly from graft donor cells, taken 60 days after TCRalphabeta/CD19-depleted stem cell transplant. The receptors come from a male patient aged 10-17 years who had a stem cell transplant for acute lymphoblastic leukemia, so the T cells may come from the graft donor.

The sample holds many counts of this clonotype. This sequence joins TRBV3-1 and TRBJ2-4; D possibly corresponds to TRBD1 (5 bases). Deletions cut 4 bases from V and 2 bases from J, with 9 bases between. CDR3 size: 14 residues. Looked up from germline, CDR1 is LGHDT and CDR2 is YNNKEL (reference sequence). CDR3 coding DNA: TGTGCCAGCAGCCGGGGCGGTCCCAAAAACATTCAGTACTTC. This codes for CASSRGGPKNIQYF.

The table lists this clonotype with many counts. The gene calls are TRBV29-1 and TRBJ2-1; D remains ambiguous. The CDR3 loop spans 12 amino acids. Germline CDR1 is SQVTM and CDR2 is ANQGSEA. Trimming left V 2 bases short and J 9 bases short, with 11 bases between. CDR3 residues: CSVERRTSEQFF. In nucleotides, the CDR3 is TGCAGCGTTGAACGCCGAACGAGTGAGCAGTTCTTC.

This clonotype was seen ten or more times. J is TRBJ1-6 and V is TRBV7-2, with D perhaps TRBD1 (5 bases). Trimming stripped 3 bases from V and 6 bases from J, with 18 bases between. CDR3 length: 17 amino acids. Germline values: CDR1 SGHTA, CDR2 FQGNSA. CDR3 amino acids: CASSFGRGGGFNSPLHF. The CDR3 DNA sequence: TGTGCCAGCAGCTTTGGGAGGGGTGGGGGGTTTAATTCACCCCTCCACTTT.

This clonotype was observed at least ten times. The chain combines TRBV20-1 with TRBJ1-1; no clear D gene. This CDR3 has 11 amino acids. The germline gives CDR1 DFQATT, CDR2 SNEGSKA (reference sequence). The germline V and J ends were trimmed by 1 base and 4 bases, with 4 bases remaining between them. The CDR3 DNA reads as TGCAGTGCTAGAGGGAGCACTGAAGCTTTCTTT. It specifies CSARGSTEAFF.

Ten or more counts support this clonotype. The chain recombines TRBV5-1 with TRBJ2-3, with D maybe TRBD2 (5 bases). The CDR3 length is 12 residues. The V and J ends lost 0 bases and 10 bases respectively, with 9 bases between them. CDR1 is SGHRS and CDR2 is YFSETQ in the germline V gene. As DNA, the CDR3 is TGCGCCAGCAGCTTGGGAGGGCGGTCGCAGTATTTT. Residues: CASSLGGRSQYF.

This clonotype was counted many times. This sequence joins TRBV3-1 and TRBJ2-4, with 8 bases that match TRBD1. The CDR3 length is 14 residues. Unmatched junction bases numbered 8, after V lost 4 bases and J lost 9 bases. CDR1 and CDR2 (germline): LGHDT, YNNKEL (reference sequence). The CDR3 coding sequence is TGTGCCAGCAGCCCGGGACAGGTTATGGTCATTCAGTACTTC. Encoded protein: CASSPGQVMVIQYF.

This clonotype was seen ten or more times. The chain combines TRBV7-2 with TRBJ2-3; TRBD1 matches at 10 bases. After removal of 6 bases from V and 4 bases from J, the junction contained 7 bases not matched to a gene. The CDR3 extends over 15 amino acids. Germline-derived CDR1 and CDR2 are SGHTA and FQGNSA. The CDR3 DNA reads TGTGCCAGCAGTCGACAGGGGGCGAATGCAGATACGCAGTATTTT. Encoded protein: CASSRQGANADTQYF.

V is TRBV10-2 and J is TRBJ1-6, with D perhaps matching TRBD1 (6 bases). The CDR3 is 15 residues long. Germline CDR1 and CDR2: WSHSY and SAAADI. V lost 3 bases to trimming and J lost 8 bases, with 14 bases between them. The chain's CDR3 is CASSDPQGFHSPLHF. DNA for the CDR3: TGCGCCAGCAGTGACCCGCAGGGGTTCCATTCACCCCTCCACTTT.

In this sample, this clonotype turned up many times. The gene calls are TRBV6-5 and TRBJ2-1, with TRBD1 matching over 7 bases. Germline CDR1 reads MNHEY; CDR2 reads SVGAGI. Trimming removed 6 bases from V and 5 bases from J; junction bases left unmatched: 13. This CDR3 contains 16 residues. This CDR3 is CASSTRRGTDNNEQFF. The CDR3 nucleotides read TGTGCCAGCAGCACTAGAAGAGGGACAGATAACAATGAGCAGTTCTTC.

In this sample, this clonotype turned up many times. The chain joins TRBV10-3 to TRBJ1-1, with 10 bases fitting TRBD1. V shed 2 bases and J 4 bases; nucleotides not matched to a gene: 4. There are 15 residues in the CDR3. The germline gives CDR1 ENHRY, CDR2 SYGVKD. In DNA form, the CDR3 reads TGTGCCATCAGTGAGCAAAGGGACAGGGGCACTGAAGCTTTCTTT. Its translation: CAISEQRDRGTEAFF.

A note on this clonotype: Mismatch with germline at one junction end may stem from a read error. The chain carries TRBV13 and TRBJ1-4; D ambiguous. This CDR3 is built from 14 residues. Germline CDR1 and CDR2: PRHDT and FYEKMQ (reference sequence). The CDR3 here is CAISFGLLSGKLFF. In DNA, the CDR3 is TGTGCCATCAGCTTCGGGCTACTGAGTGGGAAACTGTTTTTT.

The J gene is TRBJ2-1, the V gene TRBV3-1; TRBD2 is a possible D gene (5 bases). The V gene lost 5 bases and the J gene lost 7 bases, with 6 bases spanning the gap. The germline V gene has CDR1 LGHDT and CDR2 YNNKEL (reference sequence). The length of the CDR3 is 11 residues. CDR3 amino acids: CASSRGNEQFF. The CDR3 DNA follows: TGTGCCAGCAGCAGAGGGAATGAGCAGTTCTTC.

This clonotype was seen ten or more times. This sequence joins TRBV20-1 and TRBJ1-2; 8 bases line up with TRBD1. Germline V lookup: CDR1 DFQATT, CDR2 SNEGSKA (reference sequence). The CDR3 is 13 amino acids. Trimming took 6 bases from V and 4 from J; bases not matched to a gene: 7. The chain's CDR3 is CSAAGGLSYGYTF. Here the CDR3 DNA reads TGCAGTGCAGCAGGGGGCCTAAGCTATGGCTACACCTTC.

This clonotype was detected only a few times. The CDR3 protein is CASSRTGTTTYNEQFF. CDR3 in DNA: TGTGCCAGCAGCCGTACCGGGACAACTACCTACAATGAGCAGTTCTTC. The genes are TRBV5-6 and TRBJ2-1; D is possibly TRBD1 (6 bases). V was clipped by 4 bases and J by 2 bases, with 16 bases between them. Germline loops: CDR1 SGHDT, CDR2 YYEEEE. This CDR3 has 16 amino acids.

The sample holds many counts of this clonotype. CDR3 sequence (DNA): TGTGCCAGCAGTTTATTGAACTCACCCCTCCACTTT. Translating it yields CASSLLNSPLHF. The chain couples TRBV12-3 or TRBV12-4 to TRBJ1-6, with D unclear. This CDR3 has 12 amino acids. The V end lost 2 bases, the J end lost 10 bases, and 6 bases lay between the germline ends.